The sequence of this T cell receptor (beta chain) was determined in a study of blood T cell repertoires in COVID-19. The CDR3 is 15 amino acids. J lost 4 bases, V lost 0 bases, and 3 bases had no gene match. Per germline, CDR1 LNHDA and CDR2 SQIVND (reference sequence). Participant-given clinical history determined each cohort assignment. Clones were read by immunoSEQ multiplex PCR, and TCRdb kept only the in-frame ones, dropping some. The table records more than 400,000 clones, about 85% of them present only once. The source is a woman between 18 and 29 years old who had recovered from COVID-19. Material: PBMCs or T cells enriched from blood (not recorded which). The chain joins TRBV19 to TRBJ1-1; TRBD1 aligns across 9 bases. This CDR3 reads CASSIDPTGGTEAFF. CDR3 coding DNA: TGTGCCAGTAGTATAGACCCGACAGGGGGCACTGAAGCTTTCTTT.